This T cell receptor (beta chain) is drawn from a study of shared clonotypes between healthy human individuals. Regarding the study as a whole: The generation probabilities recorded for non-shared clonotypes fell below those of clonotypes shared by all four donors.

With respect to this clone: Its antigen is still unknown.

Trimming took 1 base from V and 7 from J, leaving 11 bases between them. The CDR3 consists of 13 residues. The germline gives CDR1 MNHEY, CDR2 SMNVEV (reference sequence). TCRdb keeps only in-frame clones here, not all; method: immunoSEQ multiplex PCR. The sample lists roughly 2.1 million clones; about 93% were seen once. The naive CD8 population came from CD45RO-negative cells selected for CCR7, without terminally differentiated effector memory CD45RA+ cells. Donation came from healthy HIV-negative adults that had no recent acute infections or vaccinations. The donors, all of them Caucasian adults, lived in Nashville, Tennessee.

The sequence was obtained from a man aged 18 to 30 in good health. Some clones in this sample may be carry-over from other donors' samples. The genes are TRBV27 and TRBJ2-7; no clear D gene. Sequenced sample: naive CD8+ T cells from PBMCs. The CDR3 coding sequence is TGTGCCAGCAGTTTATATTTCTCAGAGGAGCAGTACTTC. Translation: CASSLYFSEEQYF.